Listed below are T cell receptor beta chains from one sample, sequenced in a study of radiation and T cells in renal cell carcinoma. Only in-frame clones appear in the TCRdb table, and some are missing; sequencing was by immunoSEQ multiplex PCR. There are some 130,000 clones in the sample; around nine tenths occur only once, and 5.8% lies in the top ten. The sequencing used blood, collected from a patient whose treatment included radiotherapy and nephrectomy. Every receptor here comes from a woman between 65 and 79 years old with renal cell carcinoma. Each CDR3 is given with its conserved first and last residue. D genes are given only for firm matches. Size tells how often a clone was seen (once, few, many) or the class of an expanded clone, and some rows leave it out.

length: 15; J: TRBJ2-7; D: NA; V: TRBV19; size: once; CDR3: CASSIDRDPSYEQYF; DNA: TGTGCCAGTAGTATAGACCGGGACCCTTCCTACGAGCAGTACTTC
length: 15; J: TRBJ2-5; D: NA; V: TRBV7-2; size: NA; CDR3: CASSLVGQKEETQYF; DNA: TGTGCCAGCAGCTTAGTTGGTCAGAAAGAGGAGACCCAGTACTTC
length: 14; J: TRBJ1-2; D: NA; V: TRBV19; size: NA; CDR3: CASTAVGPYYGYTF; DNA: TGTGCCAGTACTGCGGTTGGGCCTTACTATGGCTACACCTTC
length: 16; J: TRBJ2-1; D: TRBD2; V: TRBV6-5; size: NA; CDR3: CASSSAVSGGAYEQFF; DNA: TGTGCCAGCAGTTCCGCCGTTAGCGGGGGGGCCTATGAGCAGTTCTTC
length: 17; J: TRBJ2-6; D: TRBD1; V: TRBV9; size: NA; CDR3: CASTRDRGPSGANVLTF; DNA: TGTGCCAGCACCCGGGACAGGGGGCCCTCTGGGGCCAACGTCCTGACTTTC
length: 12; J: TRBJ2-1; D: NA; V: TRBV30; size: NA; CDR3: CAWSERGDEQFF; DNA: TGTGCCTGGAGTGAGAGGGGCGATGAGCAGTTCTTC
length: 13; J: TRBJ1-1; D: NA; V: TRBV7-9; size: NA; CDR3: CAGVGDLNTEAFF; DNA: TGTGCCGGGGTCGGGGATCTGAACACTGAAGCTTTCTTT
length: 15; J: TRBJ2-7; D: TRBD1; V: TRBV27; size: NA; CDR3: CASSPSGTASYEQYF; DNA: TGTGCCAGCAGTCCCTCCGGGACAGCTTCCTACGAGCAGTACTTC
length: 14; J: TRBJ2-1; D: NA; V: TRBV10-3; size: few; CDR3: CAISESASRGEQFF; DNA: TGTGCCATCAGTGAGTCGGCTTCTAGGGGTGAGCAGTTCTTC
length: 14; J: TRBJ2-5; D: NA; V: TRBV30; size: NA; CDR3: CAWSGQSSEETQYF; DNA: TGTGCCTGGAGTGGTCAGTCAAGTGAAGAGACCCAGTACTTC
length: 16; J: TRBJ2-1; D: NA; V: TRBV28; size: NA; CDR3: CASSSLGSSAYNEQFF; DNA: TGTGCCAGCAGTTCATTGGGGTCCTCGGCCTACAATGAGCAGTTCTTC
length: 13; J: TRBJ1-1; D: NA; V: TRBV7-2; size: NA; CDR3: CASSSTPNTEAFF; DNA: TGTGCCAGCTCCTCGACCCCGAACACTGAAGCTTTCTTT
length: 13; J: TRBJ2-1; D: TRBD2; V: TRBV6-5; size: NA; CDR3: CASERGGNNEQFF; DNA: TGTGCCAGCGAGCGGGGGGGCAACAATGAGCAGTTCTTC
length: 14; J: TRBJ2-1; D: TRBD2; V: TRBV10-3; size: NA; CDR3: CATATSGGADEQFF; DNA: TGTGCCACCGCCACTAGCGGGGGGGCTGATGAGCAGTTCTTC
length: 14; J: TRBJ1-3; D: TRBD1; V: TRBV27; size: NA; CDR3: CASSSRTGRNTIYF; DNA: TGTGCCAGCAGTTCCCGGACAGGGCGAAACACCATATATTTT
length: 13; J: TRBJ2-3; D: NA; V: TRBV30; size: NA; CDR3: CAWSVPGTDTQYF; DNA: TGTGCCTGGAGTGTACCGGGTACAGATACGCAGTATTTT
length: 12; J: TRBJ1-1; D: TRBD1; V: TRBV7-8; size: NA; CDR3: CASSVGGGRAFF; DNA: TGTGCCAGCAGCGTGGGAGGGGGCAGAGCTTTCTTT
length: 12; J: TRBJ2-5; D: NA; V: TRBV11-3; size: once; CDR3: CASSFGGETQYF; DNA: TGTGCCAGCAGCTTCGGCGGGGAGACCCAGTACTTC
length: 14; J: TRBJ2-5; D: TRBD1; V: TRBV19; size: NA; CDR3: CASSPGGSVETQYF; DNA: TGTGCCAGTAGTCCAGGGGGCAGCGTCGAGACCCAGTACTTC
length: 14; J: TRBJ1-1; D: TRBD1; V: TRBV27; size: NA; CDR3: CASNRAGGHTEAFF; DNA: TGTGCCAGCAACCGGGCAGGGGGCCACACTGAAGCTTTCTTT
length: 17; J: TRBJ2-1; D: TRBD2; V: TRBV4-3; size: NA; CDR3: CASSQDFGGGALDEQFF; DNA: TGCGCCAGCAGCCAAGATTTCGGCGGGGGGGCCCTCGATGAGCAGTTCTTC
length: 13; J: TRBJ2-2; D: NA; V: TRBV7-2; size: NA; CDR3: CASSLNRAGELFF; DNA: TGTGCCAGCAGCTTGAACCGGGCCGGGGAGCTGTTTTTT
length: 13; J: TRBJ1-2; D: NA; V: TRBV28; size: NA; CDR3: CASRPRALYGYTF; DNA: TGTGCCAGCAGACCTCGGGCACTTTATGGCTACACCTTC
length: 14; J: TRBJ2-7; D: NA; V: TRBV7-6; size: NA; CDR3: CASSLSGTSYEQYF; DNA: TGTGCCAGCAGCTTAAGCGGCACCTCCTACGAGCAGTACTTC
length: 13; J: TRBJ1-2; D: NA; V: TRBV10-2; size: NA; CDR3: CASSESEVWGYTF; DNA: TGCGCCAGCAGTGAGTCGGAGGTTTGGGGCTACACCTTC
length: 14; J: TRBJ2-5; D: NA; V: TRBV4-3; size: few; CDR3: CASSQSLVLETQYF; DNA: TGCGCCAGCAGCCAATCACTAGTTTTAGAGACCCAGTACTTC
length: 15; J: TRBJ1-5; D: NA; V: TRBV18; size: NA; CDR3: CASSPSSERERPQHF; DNA: TGTGCCAGCTCCCCGAGCTCAGAGCGTGAGAGGCCCCAGCATTTT
length: 15; J: TRBJ2-1; D: TRBD1; V: TRBV7-6; size: once; CDR3: CASSSGQGWYNEQFF; DNA: TGTGCCAGCAGCTCCGGACAGGGTTGGTACAATGAGCAGTTCTTC
length: 13; J: TRBJ1-6; D: NA; V: TRBV6-4; size: medium-sized; CDR3: CASSEQDNSPLHF; DNA: TGTGCCAGCAGTGAACAGGATAATTCACCCCTCCACTTT
length: 14; J: TRBJ2-7; D: NA; V: TRBV6-1; size: NA; CDR3: CASSGQGGRYEQYF; DNA: TGTGCCAGCAGTGGACAGGGAGGGCGCTACGAGCAGTACTTC
length: 16; J: TRBJ2-7; D: TRBD2; V: TRBV7-2; size: NA; CDR3: CASSLGGGSGGGEQYF; DNA: TGTGCCAGCAGCCTCGGCGGAGGTAGCGGGGGGGGAGAGCAGTACTTC
length: 11; J: TRBJ1-4; D: NA; V: TRBV14; size: NA; CDR3: CASSQWRELFF; DNA: TGTGCCAGCAGCCAATGGCGGGAACTGTTTTTT
length: 16; J: TRBJ1-1; D: NA; V: TRBV18; size: few; CDR3: CASSPRMGQGNTEAFF; DNA: TGTGCCAGCTCACCAAGGATGGGGCAGGGGAACACTGAAGCTTTCTTT
length: 12; J: TRBJ2-5; D: TRBD1; V: TRBV5-4; size: once; CDR3: CASSRQGETQYF; DNA: TGTGCCAGCAGTCGACAGGGGGAGACCCAGTACTTC
length: 19; J: TRBJ2-3; D: TRBD2; V: TRBV27; size: once; CDR3: CASSLSGLGLAGGHGTQYF; DNA: TGTGCCAGCAGTTTATCTGGATTGGGACTAGCGGGGGGGCATGGTACGCAGTATTTT
length: 13; J: TRBJ2-5; D: NA; V: TRBV5-1; size: NA; CDR3: CASSPAPQETQYF; DNA: TGCGCCAGCAGCCCCGCCCCCCAAGAGACCCAGTACTTC
length: 17; J: TRBJ1-5; D: TRBD1; V: TRBV7-9; size: once; CDR3: CASSLQGQTLSNQPQHF; DNA: TGTGCCAGCAGCTTGCAGGGACAGACTCTTAGCAATCAGCCCCAGCATTTT
length: 16; J: TRBJ2-2; D: TRBD2; V: TRBV11-3; size: NA; CDR3: CASSSQAGGLSGELFF; DNA: TGTGCCAGCAGCTCCCAAGCGGGGGGGCTTAGCGGGGAGCTGTTTTTT
length: 12; J: TRBJ2-5; D: NA; V: TRBV2; size: NA; CDR3: CASSEREETQYF; DNA: TGTGCCAGCAGTGAAAGGGAAGAGACCCAGTACTTC
length: 14; J: TRBJ2-7; D: TRBD1; V: TRBV10-3; size: NA; CDR3: CAISERTGPVEQYF; DNA: TGTGCCATCAGTGAGAGGACAGGCCCCGTGGAGCAGTACTTC
length: 15; J: TRBJ2-5; D: TRBD1; V: TRBV5-4; size: NA; CDR3: CASSAGQGDEETQYF; DNA: TGTGCCAGCAGCGCAGGACAGGGCGACGAAGAGACCCAGTACTTC
length: 15; J: TRBJ2-7; D: NA; V: TRBV27; size: NA; CDR3: CASSLSTGLLYEQYF; DNA: TGTGCCAGCAGTTTATCTACCGGGCTCCTATACGAGCAGTACTTC
length: 14; J: TRBJ1-4; D: NA; V: TRBV5-1; size: NA; CDR3: CASSFQATNEKLFF; DNA: TGCGCCAGCAGCTTCCAGGCAACTAATGAAAAACTGTTTTTT
length: 16; J: TRBJ2-5; D: TRBD2; V: TRBV30; size: once; CDR3: CASTGYTSGPQETQYF; DNA: TGTGCTAGTACAGGGTATACTAGCGGGCCTCAAGAGACCCAGTACTTC
length: 17; J: TRBJ1-3; D: TRBD1; V: TRBV5-4; size: NA; CDR3: CASSSGQALLSGNTIYF; DNA: TGTGCCAGCAGCTCGGGACAGGCCCTTCTCTCTGGAAACACCATATATTTT
length: 12; J: TRBJ1-2; D: TRBD1; V: TRBV28; size: NA; CDR3: CASSTGGVGYTF; DNA: TGTGCCAGCAGTACAGGGGGGGTTGGCTACACCTTC
length: 14; J: TRBJ2-1; D: NA; V: TRBV7-8; size: NA; CDR3: CASSLGIAGTEQFF; DNA: TGTGCCAGCAGCTTAGGTATCGCGGGGACTGAGCAGTTCTTC
length: 15; J: TRBJ1-1; D: TRBD1; V: TRBV5-3; size: few; CDR3: CARSSGTGGRTEAFF; DNA: TGTGCCAGAAGCTCCGGGACAGGGGGCCGGACTGAAGCTTTCTTT
length: 18; J: TRBJ1-6; D: NA; V: TRBV5-6; size: NA; CDR3: CASTYFSPTGTKGSPLHF; DNA: TGTGCCAGCACTTACTTTTCTCCCACCGGGACAAAGGGTTCACCCCTCCACTTT
length: 16; J: TRBJ2-5; D: TRBD2; V: TRBV9; size: once; CDR3: CASFLIAGGGQETQYF; DNA: TGTGCCAGTTTCCTTATAGCGGGGGGCGGGCAAGAGACCCAGTACTTC
length: 18; J: TRBJ1-5; D: NA; V: TRBV6-1; size: once; CDR3: CASSEVLMGAGGNQPQHF; DNA: TGTGCCAGCAGTGAAGTCCTAATGGGGGCGGGAGGCAATCAGCCCCAGCATTTT
length: 17; J: TRBJ1-6; D: TRBD1; V: TRBV18; size: NA; CDR3: CASSSHDQGGSSSPLHF; DNA: TGTGCCAGCAGCTCCCACGATCAGGGGGGCTCTAGTTCACCCCTCCACTTT
length: 14; J: TRBJ2-1; D: NA; V: TRBV29-1; size: NA; CDR3: CSVAGAGSYNEQFF; DNA: TGCAGCGTGGCAGGTGCAGGATCCTACAATGAGCAGTTCTTC
length: 15; J: TRBJ2-4; D: NA; V: TRBV9; size: NA; CDR3: CASSVGGDPKNIQYF; DNA: TGTGCCAGCAGCGTAGGAGGGGATCCCAAAAACATTCAGTACTTC
length: 12; J: TRBJ1-5; D: NA; V: TRBV15; size: few; CDR3: CATSRDFGPQHF; DNA: TGTGCCACCAGCAGAGATTTTGGGCCCCAGCATTTT
length: 15; J: TRBJ2-7; D: TRBD2; V: TRBV5-6; size: NA; CDR3: CASSLPSGGAREQYF; DNA: TGTGCCAGCAGCTTGCCTAGCGGGGGGGCCAGGGAGCAGTACTTC
length: 15; J: TRBJ2-6; D: NA; V: TRBV19; size: NA; CDR3: CASSQRGAGANVLTF; DNA: TGTGCCAGTAGTCAACGTGGCGCCGGGGCCAACGTCCTGACTTTC
length: 16; J: TRBJ2-5; D: TRBD2; V: TRBV29-1; size: NA; CDR3: CSVALAGAPSQETQYF; DNA: TGCAGCGTTGCACTAGCGGGGGCCCCCTCCCAAGAGACCCAGTACTTC
length: 14; J: TRBJ2-3; D: NA; V: TRBV10-3; size: NA; CDR3: CAISLSAPTDTQYF; DNA: TGTGCCATCAGTCTTAGCGCCCCCACAGATACGCAGTATTTT
length: 15; J: TRBJ2-5; D: NA; V: TRBV6-5; size: NA; CDR3: CASGQGQGGIMTQYF; DNA: TGTGCCAGCGGGCAAGGGCAAGGGGGGATCATGACCCAGTACTTC